This T cell receptor (beta chain) was observed in a study of blood T cell repertoires in COVID-19. As for the study in general: The United States, Italy and Spain supplied acute and convalescent COVID-19 samples. PBMCs, B-cell-depleted T cells, or T cells were the source of the cDNA or gDNA that made up the material.

V lost 3 bases to trimming and J lost 5 bases; unmatched junction nucleotides: 13. CDR1 is SQVTM, CDR2 ANQGSEA, per germline. This CDR3 contains 15 residues. In the authors' methods: How many nucleated cells were present was estimated from reference gene primer amplification. Using immunoSEQ multiplex PCR, the repertoire was profiled, and TCRdb retains in-frame clones only, with some absent. The V and J calls and clone size were taken over from that table, and D and trimming were inferred from the DNA. The profile shows 50,000 to 60,000 clones, over 75% of them singletons. The sample comprised peripheral blood. This clonotype was obtained from a man in his 70s with active COVID-19. This chain links TRBV29-1 with TRBJ2-7, with TRBD1 matching over 7 bases. The DNA of the CDR3 is TGCAGCGTTGAGGGGGAGAAGACAGGGATCGACGAGCAGTACTTC. Encoded protein: CSVEGEKTGIDEQYF.